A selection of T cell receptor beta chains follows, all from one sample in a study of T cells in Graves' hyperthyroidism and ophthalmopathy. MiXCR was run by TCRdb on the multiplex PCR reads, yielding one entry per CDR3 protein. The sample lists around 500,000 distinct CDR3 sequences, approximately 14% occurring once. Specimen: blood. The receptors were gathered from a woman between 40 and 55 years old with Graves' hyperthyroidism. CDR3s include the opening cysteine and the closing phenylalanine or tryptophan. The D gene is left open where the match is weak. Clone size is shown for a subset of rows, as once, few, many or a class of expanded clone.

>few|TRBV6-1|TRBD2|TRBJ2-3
CASTRLAGVSTDTQYF
TGTGCCAGCACACGACTAGCGGGAGTCAGCACAGATACGCAGTATTTT
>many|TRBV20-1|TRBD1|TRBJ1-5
CSAGQGAQGNQPQHF
TGCAGTGCCGGACAGGGGGCGCAGGGCAATCAGCCCCAGCATTTT
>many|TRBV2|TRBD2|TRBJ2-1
CASIWGVSGTQQFF
TGTGCCAGCATTTGGGGGGTTAGCGGGACTCAGCAGTTCTTC
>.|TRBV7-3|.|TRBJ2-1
CASSLTIGGEQFF
TGTGCCAGCAGCTTAACTATTGGGGGCGAGCAGTTCTTC
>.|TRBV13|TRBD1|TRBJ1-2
CASSIRDRGAGYTF
TGTGCCAGCAGCATCCGGGACAGGGGAGCTGGCTACACCTTC
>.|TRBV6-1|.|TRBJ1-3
CASSDGGPGQNTIYF
TGTGCCAGCAGTGACGGGGGGCCAGGGCAAAACACCATATATTTT
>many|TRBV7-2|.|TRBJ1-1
CASSSGPGNTEAFF
TGTGCCAGCAGCTCAGGGCCAGGAAACACTGAAGCTTTCTTT
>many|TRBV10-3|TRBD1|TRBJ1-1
CAISETGQYTEAFF
TGTGCCATCAGTGAGACGGGACAGTACACTGAAGCTTTCTTT
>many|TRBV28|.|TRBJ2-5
CASSSLRRGKETQYF
TGTGCCAGCAGCTCCCTCAGGAGAGGGAAGGAGACCCAGTACTTC
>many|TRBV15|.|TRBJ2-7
CATSRDDFINEQYF
TGTGCCACCAGCAGAGATGACTTTATCAACGAGCAGTACTTC
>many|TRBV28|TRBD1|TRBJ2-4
CASSLPGQGANIQYF
TGTGCCAGCAGTTTACCCGGACAGGGGGCGAACATTCAGTACTTC
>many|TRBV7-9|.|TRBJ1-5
CASSLGETGYQPQHF
TGTGCCAGCAGCTTAGGGGAGACAGGCTACCAGCCCCAGCATTTT
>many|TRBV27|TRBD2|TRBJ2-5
CASSLMTSGRPQETQYF
TGTGCCAGCAGTTTAATGACTAGCGGGAGACCCCAAGAGACCCAGTACTTC
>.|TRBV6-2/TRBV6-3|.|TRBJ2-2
CASNWGGAGELFF
TGTGCCAGCAACTGGGGGGGCGCCGGGGAGCTGTTTTTT